One sample yielded the 2 T cell receptor beta chains listed below, sequenced in a study of cytomegalovirus exposure and HLA in healthy donors (dated by TCRdb to about 2017). The library came from the immunoSEQ multiplex PCR assay. A mixture of 60 forward primers for TCR Vbeta segments and 13 reverse primers for TCR Jbeta segments was used in the multiplex PCR. TCRdb took this table from immuneACCESS and kept in-frame rearrangements with V and J called. Such tables lack part of the clones; where checked against another copy, unresolved V genes explain under half of the gap, and the rest is unexplained. The sample table shows about 140,000 clones, and over 75% are seen once. The top ten hold about 2.2% of the sample. The sample consisted of PBMCs. These TCRs come from a man aged 50 or older in good health and CMV-seronegative.

J is TRBJ2-7 and V is TRBV7-9, with 10 bases fitting TRBD2. Germline-derived CDR1 and CDR2 are SEHNR and FQNEAQ (reference sequence). The CDR3 is made up of 18 amino acids. The ends lost 5 bases at V and 3 bases at J; junction bases unmatched: 16. The CDR3 reads CASSPGSPLAGVYYEQYF. The CDR3 coding sequence is TGTGCCAGCAGCCCAGGGTCGCCGCTAGCGGGAGTTTACTACGAGCAGTACTTC.

This sequence joins TRBV29-1 and TRBJ2-1, with 8 bases that match TRBD2. This CDR3 comprises 15 residues. V was pared by 6 bases and J by 2 bases, with 9 bases of the junction left unmatched. Germline loops: CDR1 SQVTM, CDR2 ANQGSEA. As DNA, the CDR3 is TGCAGCGTCCCATACCCAGCGGGAGCCTACAATGAGCAGTTCTTC. It is translated as CSVPYPAGAYNEQFF.